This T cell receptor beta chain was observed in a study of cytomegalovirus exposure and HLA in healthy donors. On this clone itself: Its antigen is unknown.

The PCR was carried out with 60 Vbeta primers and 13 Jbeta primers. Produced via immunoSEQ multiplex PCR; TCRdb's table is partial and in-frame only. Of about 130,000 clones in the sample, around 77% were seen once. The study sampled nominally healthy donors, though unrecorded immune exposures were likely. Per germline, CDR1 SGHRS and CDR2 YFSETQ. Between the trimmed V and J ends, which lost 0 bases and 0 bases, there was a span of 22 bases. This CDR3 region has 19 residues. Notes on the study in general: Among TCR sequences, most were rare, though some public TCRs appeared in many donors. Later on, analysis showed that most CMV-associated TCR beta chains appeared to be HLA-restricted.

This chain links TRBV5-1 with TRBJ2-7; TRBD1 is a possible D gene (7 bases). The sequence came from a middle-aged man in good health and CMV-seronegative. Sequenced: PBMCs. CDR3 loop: CASSLEPGGPGASSYEQYF. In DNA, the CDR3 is TGCGCCAGCAGCTTGGAACCAGGGGGGCCGGGGGCCAGCTCCTACGAGCAGTACTTC.